These 17 T cell receptor beta chains originate from one sample sequenced in a study of shared clonotypes between healthy human individuals. Libraries were prepared by immunoSEQ multiplex PCR; TCRdb keeps only in-frame clonotypes and omits some of them. Here the sample spans about 2 million clones, 90% to 95% being singletons. The sample consisted of naive CD4+ T cells sorted from blood. As for subset: CD45RA+ positively selected. The receptors stem from a man aged 18 to 35 in good health.

The chain employs TRBV6-5 and TRBJ1-6; D is possibly TRBD1 (5 bases). V shed 0 bases and J shed 8 bases, with 11 bases lying between them. This CDR3 has 15 residues. Looked up from germline, CDR1 is MNHEY and CDR2 is SVGAGI. The CDR3 sequence: CASSYSVGVHSPLHF. In DNA, the CDR3 is TGTGCCAGCAGTTACTCGGTAGGGGTCCATTCACCCCTCCACTTT.

This chain links TRBV5-5 with TRBJ1-1; D call uncertain. The CDR3 consists of 13 residues. Trimming cost V 5 bases and J 4 bases, with 12 bases left between them. Germline-derived CDR1 and CDR2 are SGHKS and YYEKEE (reference sequence). CDR3 in amino acids: CASRTDISTEAFF. The DNA of the CDR3 is TGTGCCAGCAGGACCGACATTTCCACTGAAGCTTTCTTT. Complete variable domain (other parts from reference TRBV5-5 and TRBJ1-1): DAGVTQSPTHLIKTRGQQVTLRCSPISGHKSVSWYQQVLGQGPQFIFQYYEKEERGRGNFPDRFSARQFPNYSSELNVNALLLGDSALYLCASRTDISTEAFFGQGTRLTVV.

The V and J genes are TRBV6-1 and TRBJ2-2; the D gene is possibly TRBD2 (5 bases). V shed 1 base and J shed 4 bases, with 10 bases lying between them. Germline-derived CDR1 and CDR2 are MNHNS and SASEGT. This CDR3 comprises 15 residues. CDR3 bases: TGTGCCAGCAGTGAAGTCCCGGCGGGCACCGGGGAGCTGTTTTTT. Encoded protein: CASSEVPAGTGELFF.

This sequence joins TRBV7-2 and TRBJ1-3, with 9 bases identical to TRBD1. Trimming took 1 base from V and 7 from J; bases not matched to a gene: 5. The CDR3 has 15 residues. Germline lookup yields CDR1 SGHTA and CDR2 FQGNSA. The CDR3 nucleotides are TGTGCCAGCAGCTTAGGGGACAGGGTGTTGAACACCATATATTTT. Its protein is CASSLGDRVLNTIYF.

V gene TRBV29-1 combines with J gene TRBJ1-4; no clear D gene. The V and J ends lost 3 bases and 12 bases respectively, with 11 bases between them. Germline V gives CDR1 SQVTM, CDR2 ANQGSEA. The CDR3 is 11 residues long. CDR3 region: CSVEAKTELFF. DNA for the CDR3: TGCAGCGTTGAGGCTAAAACGGAACTGTTTTTT.

This chain joins TRBV6-6 and TRBJ1-1; D call uncertain. V was trimmed by 2 bases and J by 4 bases, leaving 11 bases between them. The germline V gene has CDR1 MNHNY and CDR2 SVGAGI (reference sequence). The CDR3 is made up of 14 amino acids. The CDR3 is CASSYSKGSTEAFF. The CDR3 bases are TGTGCCAGCAGTTACAGCAAAGGGAGCACTGAAGCTTTCTTT.

A single count supports this clone. The chain uses TRBV5-1 and TRBJ1-3; D perhaps matches TRBD1 (5 bases). Trimming removed 0 bases from V and 9 bases from J, with 16 bases in between. The CDR3 sequence is 15 residues long. The germline V gene encodes CDR1 SGHRS and CDR2 YFSETQ. The CDR3 region is CASSLEGVPGGTIYF. As DNA, the CDR3 is TGCGCCAGCAGCTTGGAAGGGGTGCCGGGGGGCACCATATATTTT.

V is TRBV7-2 and J is TRBJ2-7, with 12 bases matching TRBD2. Germline CDR1 and CDR2: SGHTA and FQGNSA. CDR3 size: 15 residues. V was clipped by 3 bases and J by 5 bases; unmatched bases: 5. CDR3 loop: CASSFTSGRMNEQYF. DNA of the CDR3: TGTGCCAGCAGCTTTACTAGCGGGAGGATGAACGAGCAGTACTTC. Looking up the rest from reference TRBV7-2 and TRBJ2-7 gives the full variable domain: GAGVSQSPSNKVTEKGKDVELRCDPISGHTALYWYRQSLGQGLEFLIYFQGNSAPDKSGLPSDRFSAERTGGSVSTLTIQRTQQEDSAVYLCASSFTSGRMNEQYFGPGTRLTVT.

This chain uses TRBV7-9 with TRBJ2-7, with 9 bases that match TRBD1. V lost 1 base and J lost 1; bases outside the gene matches: 14. CDR1 and CDR2 (germline): SEHNR, FQNEAQ (reference sequence). This CDR3 is 19 amino acids long. The CDR3, as DNA: TGTGCCAGCAGCTTAGGCCTGGGACAGGGAATTTTGGGTTCCTACGAGCAGTACTTC. It is translated as CASSLGLGQGILGSYEQYF.

This sequence joins TRBV5-6 and TRBJ2-5; TRBD1 agrees at 7 bases. Germline values: CDR1 SGHDT, CDR2 YYEEEE. Trimming removed 2 bases from V and 5 bases from J; junction bases left unmatched: 6. The CDR3 length is 14 residues. CDR3 nucleotides: TGTGCCAGCAGCTTCCCGGACAGGATGGAGACCCAGTACTTC. The encoded protein is CASSFPDRMETQYF.

The rearrangement links TRBV5-1 to TRBJ2-1; D unclear. With 3 bases removed from V and 0 bases from J, the gap between germline ends came to 7 bases. This CDR3 has 14 residues. Per the germline V gene, CDR1 is SGHRS and CDR2 is YFSETQ. CDR3 loop: CASSSSSSYNEQFF. Written as DNA, the CDR3 is TGCGCCAGCAGCTCCTCAAGCTCCTACAATGAGCAGTTCTTC.

This chain joins TRBV15 and TRBJ1-4, with D unclear. Germline loops: CDR1 LNHNV, CDR2 YYDKDF (reference sequence). The CDR3 is made up of 17 amino acids. Deletions cut 1 base from V and 2 bases from J, with 14 bases between. DNA of the CDR3: TGTGCCACCAGCAGAGGAGATCAGGCGAGTACTAATGAAAAACTGTTTTTT. The encoded protein is CATSRGDQASTNEKLFF.

The chain recombines TRBV2 with TRBJ2-7; 15 bases are shared with TRBD2. The germline CDR1 and CDR2 sequences are SNHLY and FYNNEI. The CDR3 is 18 amino acids. J lost 2 bases, V lost 2 bases, and 7 bases had no gene match. The chain's CDR3 is CASSEWTSGRARTYEQYF. The CDR3, as DNA: TGTGCCAGCAGTGAATGGACTAGCGGGAGGGCCCGGACCTACGAGCAGTACTTC.

The chain couples TRBV19 to TRBJ2-1; D remains ambiguous. The germline gives CDR1 LNHDA, CDR2 SQIVND (reference sequence). The CDR3 is 12 amino acids. V lost 5 bases, J lost 9 bases, and 11 bases lay in between. This CDR3 reads CASSLNSPEQFF. The CDR3 DNA sequence: TGTGCCAGTAGTTTGAACTCCCCTGAGCAGTTCTTC.

The chain recombines TRBV6-1 with TRBJ2-2, with D unresolved. This CDR3 has 16 amino acids. Germline-derived CDR1 and CDR2 are MNHNS and SASEGT. V lost 2 bases to trimming and J lost 4 bases, with 14 bases between them. The CDR3 region is CASSELVGWVTGELFF. CDR3 bases: TGTGCCAGCAGTGAATTAGTGGGATGGGTCACCGGGGAGCTGTTTTTT.

This sequence joins TRBV15 and TRBJ2-7; a weak D match, TRBD1 (6 bases). Between the trimmed V and J ends, which lost 2 bases and 3 bases, there was a span of 35 bases. Germline V lookup: CDR1 LNHNV, CDR2 YYDKDF (reference sequence). The CDR3 consists of 22 residues. The CDR3 loop reads CATSRTPSAWVTGNRRGYEQYF. Here the CDR3 DNA reads TGTGCCACCAGCAGAACCCCCAGCGCCTGGGTAACAGGGAACCGAAGAGGCTACGAGCAGTACTTC.

The chain is built from TRBV2 and TRBJ2-3; D is possibly TRBD1 (7 bases). Trimming shortened V by 3 bases and J by 1 base, and 14 bases separated the two germline ends. The germline V gene has CDR1 SNHLY and CDR2 FYNNEI. CDR3 length: 16 residues. CDR3 residues: CASSEGQGGGTDTQYF. CDR3 nucleotide sequence: TGTGCCAGCAGTGAGGGTCAGGGGGGAGGCACAGATACGCAGTATTTT.